This T cell receptor (beta chain) was recovered during a study of shared clonotypes between healthy human individuals. The input for sorted-subset replicate PCRs was about 200 ng DNA, about 30,000 T cell genomes. Clones were sequenced by immunoSEQ multiplex PCR, and TCRdb holds only the in-frame ones, with some missing. Among about 980,000 clones listed, roughly 72% were seen once. Points from the study as a whole: Non-shared clonotypes were found to have lower generation probabilities than the clonotypes that were shared by all four of the sorted-subset donors. Estimated richness was generally greater in naive than memory subsets.

To note about this clone: The antigen is undetermined.

The germline gives CDR1 MDHEN, CDR2 SYDVKM. There are 14 residues in the CDR3. The V gene lost 5 bases and the J gene lost 8 bases, with 13 bases spanning the gap. The chain is built from TRBV28 and TRBJ1-6; possibly TRBD1 for D (5 bases). The source material was memory CD4+ T cells sorted from blood. Subset described: CD45RA-negative fraction. The receptor's source is a young man in good health. CDR3 sequence: CASSPTTAYSPLHF. Here the CDR3 DNA reads TGTGCCAGCAGTCCGACGACAGCTTATTCACCCCTCCACTTT.